Below are 2 T cell receptor beta chains sequenced from a single sample in a study of T cell responses to AZD1222 COVID-19 vaccine. Only in-frame clones appear in the TCRdb table, and some are missing; sequencing was by immunoSEQ multiplex PCR. The table includes over 95,000 clones, around 90% detected once. Sequences were derived from peripheral blood, sampled on day 0 of AZD1222 vaccination. The source is an adult in good health.

Note on this clone: The junction shows a germline mismatch at one end, possibly a read error. The genes are TRBV13 and TRBJ2-7; D call uncertain. Germline loops: CDR1 PRHDT, CDR2 FYEKMQ (reference sequence). CDR3 size: 13 residues. The CDR3 spells CASSSISSHEQYF. Here the CDR3 DNA reads TGTGCCAGCAGCTCTATCTCCTCCCACGAGCAGTACTTC.

This chain joins TRBV28 and TRBJ2-1; D uncertain. CDR1 is MDHEN, CDR2 SYDVKM, per germline. V was clipped by 9 bases and J by 0 bases, with 12 bases between them. CDR3 length: 14 amino acids. Written as DNA, the CDR3 is TGTGCCAGTCGCGTGGGAAGCTCCTACAATGAGCAGTTCTTC. Translating it yields CASRVGSSYNEQFF.